This T cell receptor (beta chain) was sequenced in a study of blood T cell repertoires in COVID-19. The CDR3 runs 13 residues. The ends were cut back, 5 bases at V and 8 bases at J, with 14 bases in the middle. In germline, CDR1 is KGHDR, CDR2 SFDVKD. The table came from immunoSEQ multiplex PCR; TCRdb's copy has only in-frame clones and leaves some out. The table lists 120,000 or so clones, approximately 90% of them singletons. This chain links TRBV24-1 with TRBJ1-2, with a possible D match to TRBD1 (5 bases). The sequenced sample consisted of peripheral blood. The sequence derives from a human donor in a cohort sampled during active COVID-19. The CDR3 loop reads CATSATDRGGYTF. DNA of the CDR3: TGTGCCACCAGTGCTACAGACAGAGGAGGCTACACCTTC.